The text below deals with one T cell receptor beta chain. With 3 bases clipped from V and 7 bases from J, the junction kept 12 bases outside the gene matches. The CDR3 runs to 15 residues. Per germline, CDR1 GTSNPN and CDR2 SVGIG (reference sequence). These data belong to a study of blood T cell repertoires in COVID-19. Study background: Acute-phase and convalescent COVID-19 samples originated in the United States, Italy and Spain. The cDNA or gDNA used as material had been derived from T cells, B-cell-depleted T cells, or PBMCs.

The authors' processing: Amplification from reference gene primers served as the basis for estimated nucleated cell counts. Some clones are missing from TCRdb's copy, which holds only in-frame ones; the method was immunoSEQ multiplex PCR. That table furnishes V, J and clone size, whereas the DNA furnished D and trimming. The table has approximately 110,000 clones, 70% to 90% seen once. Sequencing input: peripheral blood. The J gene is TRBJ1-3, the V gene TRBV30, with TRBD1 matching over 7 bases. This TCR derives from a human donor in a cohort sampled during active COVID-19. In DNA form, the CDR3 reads TGTGCCTGGAGGACCTCAGGGACAGCGAGTAACACCATATATTTT. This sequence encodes CAWRTSGTASNTIYF.